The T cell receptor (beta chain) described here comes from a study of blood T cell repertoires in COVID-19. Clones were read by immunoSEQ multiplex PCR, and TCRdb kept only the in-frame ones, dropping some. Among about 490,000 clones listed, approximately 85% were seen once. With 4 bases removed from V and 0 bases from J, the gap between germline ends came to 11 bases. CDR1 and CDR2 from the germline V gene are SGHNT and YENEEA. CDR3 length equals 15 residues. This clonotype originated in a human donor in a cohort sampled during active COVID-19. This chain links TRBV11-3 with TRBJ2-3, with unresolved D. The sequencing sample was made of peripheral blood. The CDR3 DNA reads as TGTGCCAGCAGCTCCGCCGGTCGCAGCACAGATACGCAGTATTTT. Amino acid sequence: CASSSAGRSTDTQYF.